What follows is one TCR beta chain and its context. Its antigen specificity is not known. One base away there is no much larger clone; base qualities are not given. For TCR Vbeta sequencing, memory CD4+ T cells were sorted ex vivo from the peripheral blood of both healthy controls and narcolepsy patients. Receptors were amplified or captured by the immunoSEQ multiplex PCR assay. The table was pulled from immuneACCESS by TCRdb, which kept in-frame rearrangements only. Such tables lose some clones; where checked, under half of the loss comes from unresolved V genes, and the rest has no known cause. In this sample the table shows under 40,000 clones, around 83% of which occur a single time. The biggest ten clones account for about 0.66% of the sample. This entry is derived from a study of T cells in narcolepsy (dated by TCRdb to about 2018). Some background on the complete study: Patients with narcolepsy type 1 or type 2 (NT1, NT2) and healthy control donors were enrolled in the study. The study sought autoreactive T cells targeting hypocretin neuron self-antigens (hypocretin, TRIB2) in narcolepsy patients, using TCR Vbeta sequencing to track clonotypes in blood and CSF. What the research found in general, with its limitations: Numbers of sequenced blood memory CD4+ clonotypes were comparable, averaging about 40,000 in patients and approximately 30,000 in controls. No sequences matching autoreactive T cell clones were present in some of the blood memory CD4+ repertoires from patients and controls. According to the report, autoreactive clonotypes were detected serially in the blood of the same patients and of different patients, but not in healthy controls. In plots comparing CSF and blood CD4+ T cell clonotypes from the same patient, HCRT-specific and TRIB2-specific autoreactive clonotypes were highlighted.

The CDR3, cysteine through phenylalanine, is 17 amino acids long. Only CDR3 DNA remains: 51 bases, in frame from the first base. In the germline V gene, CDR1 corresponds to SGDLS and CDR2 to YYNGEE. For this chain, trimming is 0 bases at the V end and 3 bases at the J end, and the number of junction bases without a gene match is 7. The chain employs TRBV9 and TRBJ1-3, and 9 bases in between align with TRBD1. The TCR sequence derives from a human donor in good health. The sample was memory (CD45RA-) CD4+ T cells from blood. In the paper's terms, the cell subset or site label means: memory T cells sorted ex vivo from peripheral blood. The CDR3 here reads CASSVDPQGADGNTIYF. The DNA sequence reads TGTGCCAGCAGCGTAGACCCACAGGGGGCAGATGGAAACACCATATATTTT.